This T cell receptor (beta chain) was documented in a study of shared clonotypes between healthy human individuals. Method: immunoSEQ multiplex PCR; TCRdb's copy keeps in-frame clones and lacks some. This table has 2 million to 2.5 million clones, 80% to 95% appearing once. Findings and caveats of the study: Exclusively blood specimens were collected; tissue repertoires likely differ.

About this clone itself: The antigen remains undetermined.

Only Caucasian adults living in Nashville, Tennessee served as donors. Per the germline V gene, CDR1 is SGHVS and CDR2 is FQNEAQ. The CDR3 totals 16 residues. V lost 7 bases and J lost 3, with 20 bases in between. Material: naive CD4+ T cells from PBMCs. Documented subset: CD45RA+ positively selected. The V and J genes are TRBV7-8 and TRBJ2-3, with a possible D match to TRBD2 (7 bases). The sequence derives from a man aged 18 to 35 in good health. Some clones in this sample may be carry-over from other donors' samples. This chain's CDR3 is CASTKIGGGRTDTQYF. The CDR3 DNA follows: TGTGCCAGCACTAAAATTGGGGGGGGGCGTACAGATACGCAGTATTTT.